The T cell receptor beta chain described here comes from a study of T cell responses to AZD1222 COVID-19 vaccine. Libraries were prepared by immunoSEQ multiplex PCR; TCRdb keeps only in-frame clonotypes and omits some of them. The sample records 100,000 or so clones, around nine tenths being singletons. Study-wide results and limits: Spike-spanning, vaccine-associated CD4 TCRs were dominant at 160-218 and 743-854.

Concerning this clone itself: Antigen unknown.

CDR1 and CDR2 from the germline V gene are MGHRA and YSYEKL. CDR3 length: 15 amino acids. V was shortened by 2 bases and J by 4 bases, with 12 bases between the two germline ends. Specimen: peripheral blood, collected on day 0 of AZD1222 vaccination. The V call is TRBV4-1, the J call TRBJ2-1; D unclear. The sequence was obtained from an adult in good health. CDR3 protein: CASSQPGVAYNEQFF. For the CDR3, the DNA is TGCGCCAGCAGCCAACCCGGTGTGGCTTACAATGAGCAGTTCTTC.